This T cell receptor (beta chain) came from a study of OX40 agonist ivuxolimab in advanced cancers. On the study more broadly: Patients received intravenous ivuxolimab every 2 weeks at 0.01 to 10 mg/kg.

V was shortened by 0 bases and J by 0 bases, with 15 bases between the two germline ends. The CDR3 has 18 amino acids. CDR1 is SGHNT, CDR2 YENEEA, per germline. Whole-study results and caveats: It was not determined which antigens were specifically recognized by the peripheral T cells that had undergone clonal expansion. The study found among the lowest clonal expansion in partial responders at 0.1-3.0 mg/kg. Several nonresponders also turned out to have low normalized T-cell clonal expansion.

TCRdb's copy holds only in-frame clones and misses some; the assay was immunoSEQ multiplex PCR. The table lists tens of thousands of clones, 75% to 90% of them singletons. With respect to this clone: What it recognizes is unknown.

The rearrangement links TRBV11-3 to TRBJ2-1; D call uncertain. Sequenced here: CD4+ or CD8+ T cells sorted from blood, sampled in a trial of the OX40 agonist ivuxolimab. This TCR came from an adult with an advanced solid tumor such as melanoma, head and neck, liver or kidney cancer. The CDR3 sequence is CASSLDAPTLSSYNEQFF. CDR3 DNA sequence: TGTGCCAGCAGCTTAGATGCCCCGACATTAAGCTCCTACAATGAGCAGTTCTTC.